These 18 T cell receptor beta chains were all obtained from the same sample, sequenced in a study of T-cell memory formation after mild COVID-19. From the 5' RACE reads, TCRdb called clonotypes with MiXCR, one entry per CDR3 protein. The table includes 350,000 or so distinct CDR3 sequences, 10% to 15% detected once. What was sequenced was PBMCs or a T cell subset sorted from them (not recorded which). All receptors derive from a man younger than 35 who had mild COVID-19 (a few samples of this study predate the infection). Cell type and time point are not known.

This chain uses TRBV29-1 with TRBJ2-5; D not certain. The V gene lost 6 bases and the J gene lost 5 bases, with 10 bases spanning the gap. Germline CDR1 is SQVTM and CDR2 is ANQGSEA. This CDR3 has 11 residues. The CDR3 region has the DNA TGCAGCGTCCCTTGGCGTGAGACCCAGTACTTC. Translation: CSVPWRETQYF.

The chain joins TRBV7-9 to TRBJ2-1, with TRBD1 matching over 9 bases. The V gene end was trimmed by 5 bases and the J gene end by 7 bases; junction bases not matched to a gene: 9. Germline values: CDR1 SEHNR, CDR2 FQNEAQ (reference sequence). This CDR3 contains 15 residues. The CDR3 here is CASSPRDRVSNEQFF. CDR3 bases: TGTGCCAGCAGCCCACGGGACAGGGTTTCGAATGAGCAGTTCTTC.

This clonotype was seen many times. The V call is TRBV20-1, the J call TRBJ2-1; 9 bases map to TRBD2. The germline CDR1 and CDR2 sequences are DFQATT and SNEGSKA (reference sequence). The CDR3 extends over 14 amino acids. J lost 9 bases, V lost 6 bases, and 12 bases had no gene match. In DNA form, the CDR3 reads TGCAGTGCCCCTCCGAGGACTAGCGATGCTGAGCAGTTCTTC. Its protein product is CSAPPRTSDAEQFF.

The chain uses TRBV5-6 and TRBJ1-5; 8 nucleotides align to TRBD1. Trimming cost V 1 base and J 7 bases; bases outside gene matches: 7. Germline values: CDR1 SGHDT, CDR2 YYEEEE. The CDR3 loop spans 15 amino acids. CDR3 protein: CASSLLSRGQQPQHF. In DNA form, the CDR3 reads TGTGCCAGCAGCTTGCTGTCCAGGGGGCAACAGCCCCAGCATTTT.

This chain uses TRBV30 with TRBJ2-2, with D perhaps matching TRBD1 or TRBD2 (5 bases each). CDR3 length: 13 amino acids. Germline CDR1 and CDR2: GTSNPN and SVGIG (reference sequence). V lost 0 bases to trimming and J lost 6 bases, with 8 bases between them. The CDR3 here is CAWSVRDAGELFF. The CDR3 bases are TGTGCCTGGAGTGTACGGGACGCCGGGGAGCTGTTTTTT.

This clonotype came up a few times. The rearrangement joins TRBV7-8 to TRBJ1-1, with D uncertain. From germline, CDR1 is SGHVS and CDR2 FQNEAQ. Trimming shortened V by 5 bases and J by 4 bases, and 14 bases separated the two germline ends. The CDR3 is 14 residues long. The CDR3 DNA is TGTGCCAGCAGCCCCCCGAAGCGAGGCACTGAAGCTTTCTTT. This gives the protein CASSPPKRGTEAFF. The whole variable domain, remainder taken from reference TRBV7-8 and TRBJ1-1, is GAGVSQSPRYKVAKRGQDVALRCDPISGHVSLFWYQQALGQGPEFLTYFQNEAQLDKSGLPSDRFFAERPEGSVSTLKIQRTQQEDSAVYLCASSPPKRGTEAFFGQGTRLTVV.

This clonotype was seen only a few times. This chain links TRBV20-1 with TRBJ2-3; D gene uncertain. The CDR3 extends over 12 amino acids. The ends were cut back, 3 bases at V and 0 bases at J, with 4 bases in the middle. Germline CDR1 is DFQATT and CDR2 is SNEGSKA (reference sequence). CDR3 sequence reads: CSARASTDTQYF. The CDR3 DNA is TGCAGTGCTAGGGCTAGCACAGATACGCAGTATTTT.

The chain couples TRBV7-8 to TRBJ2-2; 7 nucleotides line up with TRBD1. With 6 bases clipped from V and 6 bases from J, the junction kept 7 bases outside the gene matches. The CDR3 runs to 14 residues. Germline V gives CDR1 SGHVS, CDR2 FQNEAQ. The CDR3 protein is CASSIQGVAGELFF. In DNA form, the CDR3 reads TGTGCCAGCAGTATCCAGGGGGTAGCCGGGGAGCTGTTTTTT.

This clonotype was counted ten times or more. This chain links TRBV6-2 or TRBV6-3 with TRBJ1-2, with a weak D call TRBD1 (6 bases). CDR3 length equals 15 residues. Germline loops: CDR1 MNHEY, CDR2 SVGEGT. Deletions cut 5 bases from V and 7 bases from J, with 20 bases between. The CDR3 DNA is TGTGCCAGCAGTCCGGGACAACTCCTCCAAGTTGGCTACACCTTC. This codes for CASSPGQLLQVGYTF.

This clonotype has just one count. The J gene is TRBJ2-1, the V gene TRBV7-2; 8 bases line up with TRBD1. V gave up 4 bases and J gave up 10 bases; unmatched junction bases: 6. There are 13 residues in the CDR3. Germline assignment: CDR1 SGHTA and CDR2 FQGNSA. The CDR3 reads CASSWGDRGEQFF. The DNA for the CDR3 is TGTGCCAGCAGCTGGGGTGACAGGGGCGAGCAGTTCTTC.

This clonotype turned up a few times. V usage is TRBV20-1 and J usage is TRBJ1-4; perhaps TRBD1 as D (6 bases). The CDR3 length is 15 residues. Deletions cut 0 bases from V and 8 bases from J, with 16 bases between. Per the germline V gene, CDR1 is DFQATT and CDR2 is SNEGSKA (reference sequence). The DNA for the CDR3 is TGCAGTGCTAGAGATCGGTATGGGGGCAGGGAAAAACTGTTTTTT. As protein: CSARDRYGGREKLFF.

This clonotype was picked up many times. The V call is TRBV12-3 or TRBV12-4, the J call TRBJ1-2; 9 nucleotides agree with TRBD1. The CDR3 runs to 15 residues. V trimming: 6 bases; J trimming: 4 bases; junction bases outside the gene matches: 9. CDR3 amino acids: CASSRPGTGLYGYTF. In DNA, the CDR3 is TGTGCCAGCAGCCGTCCCGGGACAGGGCTCTATGGCTACACCTTC.

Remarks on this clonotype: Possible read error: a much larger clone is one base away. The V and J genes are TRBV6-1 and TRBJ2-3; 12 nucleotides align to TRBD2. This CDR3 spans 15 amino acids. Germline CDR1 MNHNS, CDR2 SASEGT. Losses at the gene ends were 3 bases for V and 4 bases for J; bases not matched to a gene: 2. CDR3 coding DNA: TGTGCCAGCAGTGATCTAGCGGGGGGGCCAGATACGCAGTATTTT. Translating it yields CASSDLAGGPDTQYF.

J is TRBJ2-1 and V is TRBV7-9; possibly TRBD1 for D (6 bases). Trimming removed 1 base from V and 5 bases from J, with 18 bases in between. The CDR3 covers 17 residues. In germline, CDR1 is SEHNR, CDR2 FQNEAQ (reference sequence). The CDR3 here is CASSLGNEGGADNEQFF. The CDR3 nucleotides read TGTGCCAGCAGCTTAGGGAACGAAGGGGGAGCAGACAATGAGCAGTTCTTC.

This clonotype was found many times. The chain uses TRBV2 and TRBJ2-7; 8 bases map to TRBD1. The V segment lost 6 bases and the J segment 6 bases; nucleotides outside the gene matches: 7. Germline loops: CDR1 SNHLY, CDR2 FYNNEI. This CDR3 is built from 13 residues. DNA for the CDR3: TGTGCCAGCAGGGGGACAGGCCCGGGCGAGCAGTACTTC. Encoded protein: CASRGTGPGEQYF.

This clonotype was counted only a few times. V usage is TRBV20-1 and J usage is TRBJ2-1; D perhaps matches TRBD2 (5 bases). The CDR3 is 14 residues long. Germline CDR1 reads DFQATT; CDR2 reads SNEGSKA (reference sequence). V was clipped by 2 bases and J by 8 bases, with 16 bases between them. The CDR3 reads CSARTLARVYEQFF. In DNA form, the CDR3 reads TGCAGTGCTAGAACCCTAGCTCGTGTTTATGAGCAGTTCTTC.

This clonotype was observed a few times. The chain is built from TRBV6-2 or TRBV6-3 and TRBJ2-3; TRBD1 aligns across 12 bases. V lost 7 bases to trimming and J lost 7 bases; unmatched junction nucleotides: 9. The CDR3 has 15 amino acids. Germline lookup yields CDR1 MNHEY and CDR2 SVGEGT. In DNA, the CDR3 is TGTGCCAGCACCTCGGGACAGGGGGCTCGGTATACGCAGTATTTT. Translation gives CASTSGQGARYTQYF.

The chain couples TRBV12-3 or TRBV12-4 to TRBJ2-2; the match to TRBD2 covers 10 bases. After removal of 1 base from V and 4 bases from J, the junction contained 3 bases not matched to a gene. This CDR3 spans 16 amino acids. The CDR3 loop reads CASSLVSGGITGELFF. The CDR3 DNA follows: TGTGCCAGCAGTTTAGTTAGCGGGGGGATCACCGGGGAGCTGTTTTTT.